This T cell receptor beta chain was obtained from a study of blood T cell repertoires in COVID-19. Across the whole study: In each case, the material was cDNA or gDNA derived from T cells, B-cell-depleted T cells, or PBMCs.

Participant-reported clinical history was the basis for cohort assignment. Libraries were prepared by immunoSEQ multiplex PCR; TCRdb keeps only in-frame clonotypes and omits some of them. The table lists about 220,000 clones, 82% of them singletons. Germline V lookup: CDR1 KGHSH, CDR2 LQKENI. V was clipped by 2 bases and J by 2 bases, with 10 bases between them. This CDR3 region has 14 residues. This sequence joins TRBV18 and TRBJ2-7, with D possibly TRBD2 on 5 matching bases. The sample consisted of PBMCs or T cells enriched from blood (not recorded which). The clonotype was recovered from a woman in her sixties who had recovered from COVID-19. The CDR3 spells CASSPGSVPYEQYF. The CDR3 region has the DNA TGTGCCAGCTCACCAGGGAGCGTCCCCTACGAGCAGTACTTC. The full variable domain, with the rest looked up from reference TRBV18 and TRBJ2-7, is NAGVMQNPRHLVRRRGQEARLRCSPMKGHSHVYWYRQLPEEGLKFMVYLQKENIIDESGMPKERFSAEFPKEGPSILRIQQVVRGDSAAYFCASSPGSVPYEQYFGPGTRLTVT.